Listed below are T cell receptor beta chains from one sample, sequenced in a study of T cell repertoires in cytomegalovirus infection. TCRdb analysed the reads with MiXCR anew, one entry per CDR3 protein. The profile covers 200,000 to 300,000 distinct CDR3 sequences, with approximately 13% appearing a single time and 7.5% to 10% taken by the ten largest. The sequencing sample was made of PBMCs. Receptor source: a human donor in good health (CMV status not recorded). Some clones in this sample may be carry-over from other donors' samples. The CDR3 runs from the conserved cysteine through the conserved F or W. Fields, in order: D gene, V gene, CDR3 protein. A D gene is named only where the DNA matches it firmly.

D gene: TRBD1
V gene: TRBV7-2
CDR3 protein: CASSFGQGGEKLFF

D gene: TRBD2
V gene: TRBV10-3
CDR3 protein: CAISEAGPPYNEQFF

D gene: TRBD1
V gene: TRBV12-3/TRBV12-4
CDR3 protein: CASSTGQGVVYGYTF

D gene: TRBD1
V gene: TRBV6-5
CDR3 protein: CASSPGTGIQETQYF

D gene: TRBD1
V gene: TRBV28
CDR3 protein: CASSWRGTGSHEQYF

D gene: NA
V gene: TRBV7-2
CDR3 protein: CASSVYRGEQYF

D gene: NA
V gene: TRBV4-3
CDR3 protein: CASSRVRSSYEQYF

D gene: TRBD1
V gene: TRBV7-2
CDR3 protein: CASSLAVRDRQFGSYEQYF

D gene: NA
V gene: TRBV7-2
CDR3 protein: CASSLSPPTSDTQYF

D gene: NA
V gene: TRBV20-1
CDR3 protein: CSARVNSYEQYF

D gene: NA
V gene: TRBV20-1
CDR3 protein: CSASEPNYEQYF

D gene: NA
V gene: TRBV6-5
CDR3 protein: CASSSGSEPYNEQFF

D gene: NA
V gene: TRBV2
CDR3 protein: CASKLGETQYF

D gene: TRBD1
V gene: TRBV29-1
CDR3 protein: CSVGGTVHSYEQYF

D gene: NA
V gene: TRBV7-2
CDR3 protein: CASSAALQESLFQETQYF

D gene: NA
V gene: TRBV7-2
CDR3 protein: CASSLGGSVPYEQYF

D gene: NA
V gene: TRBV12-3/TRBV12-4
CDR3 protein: CASTISGTGGELFF

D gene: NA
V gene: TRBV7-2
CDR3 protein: CASSSYLRSSYEQYF

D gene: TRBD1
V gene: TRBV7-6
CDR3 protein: CASSLATGIKTQYF

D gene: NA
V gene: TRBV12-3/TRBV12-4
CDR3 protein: CASSPNPTNTEAFF

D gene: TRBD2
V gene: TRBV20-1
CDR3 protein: CSATRGLAGGGQPDTQYF

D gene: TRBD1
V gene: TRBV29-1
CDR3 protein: CSARRQGAYTEAFF

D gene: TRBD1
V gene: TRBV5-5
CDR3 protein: CASSWGTGVGVYGYTF

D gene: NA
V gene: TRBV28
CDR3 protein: CASTSRQSKNIQYF

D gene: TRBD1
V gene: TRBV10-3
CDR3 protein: CAISGRTGGTHEQYF

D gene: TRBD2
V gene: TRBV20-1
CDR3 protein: CSASGVAGAETQYF

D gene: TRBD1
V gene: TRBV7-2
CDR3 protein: CASTGGTGGSTNEKLFF

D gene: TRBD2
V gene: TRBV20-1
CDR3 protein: CSATEWTSERTDTQYF

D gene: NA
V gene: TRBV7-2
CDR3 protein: CASRPGNTGELFF

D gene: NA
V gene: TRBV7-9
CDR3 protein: CASSLVVGVAKNIQYF

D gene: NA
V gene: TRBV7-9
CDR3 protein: CASSTTRATTLSGNTIYF

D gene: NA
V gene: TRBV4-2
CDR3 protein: CASSQDLTPGEQYF

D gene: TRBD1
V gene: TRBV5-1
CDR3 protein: CASSLEPGQGTDTQYF

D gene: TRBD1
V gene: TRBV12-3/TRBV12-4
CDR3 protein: CASSPRGQSRNTEAFF

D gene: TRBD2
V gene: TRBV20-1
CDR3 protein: CSARPLAGGLNEQFF

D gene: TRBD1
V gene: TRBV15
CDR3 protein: CATTGQSWGEQFF

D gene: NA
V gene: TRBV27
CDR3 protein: CASSLPVYGYTF

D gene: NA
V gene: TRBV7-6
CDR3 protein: CASSTGESNYGYTF

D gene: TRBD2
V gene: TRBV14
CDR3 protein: CASSHRPGLAYEQYF

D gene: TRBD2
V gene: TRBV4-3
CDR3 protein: CASSQELGTINEQFF

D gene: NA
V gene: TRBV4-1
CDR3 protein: CASSPTERYGYTF

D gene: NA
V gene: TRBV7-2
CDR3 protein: CASSLVFVQETQYF

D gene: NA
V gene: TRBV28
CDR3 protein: CASSLVQANTEAFF

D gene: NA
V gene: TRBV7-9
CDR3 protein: CASSLPPSGTEAFF

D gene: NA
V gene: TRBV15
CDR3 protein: CATSREEWTEAFF

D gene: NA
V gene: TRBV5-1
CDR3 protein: CASSLGQVDNSPLHF

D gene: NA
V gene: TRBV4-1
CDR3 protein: CASSQDLGGNQPQHF

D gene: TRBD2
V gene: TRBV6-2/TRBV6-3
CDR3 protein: CASIQREGLSTGELFF

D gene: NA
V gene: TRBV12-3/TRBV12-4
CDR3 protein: CASSPPNTF

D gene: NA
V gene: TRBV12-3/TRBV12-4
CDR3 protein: CASSLGWTYEQYF

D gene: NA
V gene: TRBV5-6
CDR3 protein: CASSFDVGGQTEAFF

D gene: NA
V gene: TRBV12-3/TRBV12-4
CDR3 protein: CASSRLASYEQYF

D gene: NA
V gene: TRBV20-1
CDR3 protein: CSAARPVGPADTQYF

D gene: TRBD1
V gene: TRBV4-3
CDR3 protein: CASSQLTGGTYEQYF

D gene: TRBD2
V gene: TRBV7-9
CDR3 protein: CASSSGLGALGEQYF

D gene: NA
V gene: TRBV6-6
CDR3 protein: CASSRIQGPGELFF

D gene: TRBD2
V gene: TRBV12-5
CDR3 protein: CASGLRTSGDYNEQFF

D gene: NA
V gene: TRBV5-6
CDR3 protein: CASSLVWVKGEQFF

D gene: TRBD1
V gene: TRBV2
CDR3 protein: CASTLGTDYGYTF

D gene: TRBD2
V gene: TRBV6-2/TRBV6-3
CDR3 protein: CASSPPGGAVKTQYF